The 5 T cell receptor beta chains listed next were all sequenced from one sample in a study of T cells after yellow fever vaccination. TCRdb re-called the 5' RACE reads with MiXCR, one entry per CDR3 protein. The sample lists roughly 150,000 distinct CDR3 sequences, about 7% occurring once. Sequences were derived from CD4+ T cells sorted from PBMCs, sampled less than 6 days after the first yellow fever vaccination. Receptors were obtained from a young man who received the YFV17D yellow fever vaccine.

This clonotype was counted ten times or more. The chain has TRBV20-1 and TRBJ2-7; 9 bases map to TRBD1. After removal of 8 bases from V and 2 bases from J, the junction contained 7 bases not matched to a gene. The length of the CDR3 is 13 residues. The germline V gene encodes CDR1 DFQATT and CDR2 SNEGSKA (reference sequence). CDR3 DNA: TGCAGTACTCCGGGACAGGGAACCTACGAGCAGTACGTC. This encodes CSTPGQGTYEQYV.

This chain links TRBV6-1 with TRBJ2-1; D may be TRBD2 (6 bases). This CDR3 spans 16 amino acids. V dropped 6 bases and J dropped 0 bases, with 15 bases sitting between them. Germline loops: CDR1 MNHNS, CDR2 SASEGT. The CDR3 DNA reads TGTGCCAGCAGATCAACCGGGACTGCCTCCTACAATGAGCAGTTCTTC. It is translated as CASRSTGTASYNEQFF.

This clonotype came up a few times. This chain links TRBV5-1 with TRBJ2-3, with 14 positions matching TRBD2. Germline V CDR1 and CDR2: SGHRS, YFSETQ. This CDR3 region has 16 residues. J was trimmed by 6 bases and V by 3 bases; bases with no gene match: 6. The CDR3 region is CASSSGTSGGGDTQYF. The DNA of the CDR3 is TGCGCCAGCAGCTCCGGGACTAGCGGGGGCGGTGATACGCAGTATTTT.

In its sample, this clonotype was seen many times. The V and J genes are TRBV6-2 or TRBV6-3 and TRBJ2-2, with D possibly being TRBD2 (6 bases). This CDR3 region has 16 residues. Trimming left V 2 bases short and J 1 base short, with 11 bases between. Germline loops: CDR1 MNHEY, CDR2 SVGEGT. In nucleotides, the CDR3 is TGTGCCAGCAGTTACAATAGGCGGGGGAACACCGGGGAGCTGTTTTTT. This translates into CASSYNRRGNTGELFF.

In its sample, this clonotype was seen many times. The chain uses TRBV4-3 and TRBJ2-7; D not certain. The CDR3 extends over 14 amino acids. V dropped 0 bases and J dropped 0 bases, with 6 bases sitting between them. Germline CDR1 and CDR2: LGHNA and YSLEER. The CDR3 DNA reads TGCGCCAGCAGCCAAGATCGATTCTCCTACGAGCAGTACTTC. Encoded protein: CASSQDRFSYEQYF.